This record concerns one TCR beta chain sequence. What it recognizes is unknown. The record originates from a study of cytomegalovirus exposure and HLA in healthy donors. General study results and limits: CMV serostatus was the only recorded immune exposure for donors. Upon later analysis, TCR association rates were observed to vary by HLA locus, being highest for DRB1 and lowest for HLA-C. High sensitivity and specificity were reportedly achieved when the classifier diagnosed cytomegalovirus status.

With 60 Vbeta and 13 Jbeta primers, the PCR was carried out. Sequencing was performed with immunoSEQ multiplex PCR; in TCRdb, only in-frame clones are kept and a portion is missing. The table includes roughly 180,000 clones, about 85% detected once. The germline V gene has CDR1 KGHSH and CDR2 LQKENI. V lost 4 bases to trimming and J lost 8 bases; unmatched junction nucleotides: 5. The CDR3 loop spans 15 amino acids. Healthy bone marrow donors made up the cohort. What was sequenced was PBMCs. J is TRBJ2-1 and V is TRBV18; 13 nucleotides line up with TRBD2. This clonotype was obtained from a boy aged 2 to 9 in good health and CMV-seronegative. The CDR3 DNA is TGTGCCAGCTCACGGACTAGCGGGGGAATAGATGAGCAGTTCTTC. This sequence encodes CASSRTSGGIDEQFF.